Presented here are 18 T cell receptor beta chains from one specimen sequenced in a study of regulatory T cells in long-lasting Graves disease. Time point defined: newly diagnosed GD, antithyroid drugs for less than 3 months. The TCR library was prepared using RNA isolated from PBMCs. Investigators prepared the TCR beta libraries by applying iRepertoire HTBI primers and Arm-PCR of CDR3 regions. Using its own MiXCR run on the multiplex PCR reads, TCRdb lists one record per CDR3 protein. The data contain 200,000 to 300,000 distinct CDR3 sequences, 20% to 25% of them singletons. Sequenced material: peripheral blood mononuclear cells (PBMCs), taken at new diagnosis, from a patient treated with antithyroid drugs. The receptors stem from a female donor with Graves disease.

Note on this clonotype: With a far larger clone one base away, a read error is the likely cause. The CDR3 DNA sequence: TGCAGTGCTAGAGATCGGGACAGGGCCTTCAATGAGCAGTACTTC. Its translation is CSARDRDRAFNEQYF. The V gene is TRBV20-1, the J gene TRBJ2-7; TRBD1 matches at 9 bases. Trimming took 0 bases from V and 7 from J; bases not matched to a gene: 10. The CDR3 sequence is 15 residues long. CDR1 and CDR2 (germline): DFQATT, SNEGSKA (reference sequence).

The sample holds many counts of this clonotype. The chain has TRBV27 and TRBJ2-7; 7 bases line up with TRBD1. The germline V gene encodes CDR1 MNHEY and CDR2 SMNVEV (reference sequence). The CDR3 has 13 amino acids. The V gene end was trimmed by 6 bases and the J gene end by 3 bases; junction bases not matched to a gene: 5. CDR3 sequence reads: CASRETGSYEQYF. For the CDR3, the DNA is TGTGCCAGCAGGGAGACAGGGAGCTACGAGCAGTACTTC.

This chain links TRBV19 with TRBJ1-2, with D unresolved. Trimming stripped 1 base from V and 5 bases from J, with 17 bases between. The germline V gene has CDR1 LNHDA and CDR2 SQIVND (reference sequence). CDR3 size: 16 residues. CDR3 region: CASSIGTSPALYGYTF. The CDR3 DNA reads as TGTGCCAGTAGTATAGGGACCAGTCCGGCTTTGTATGGCTACACCTTC.

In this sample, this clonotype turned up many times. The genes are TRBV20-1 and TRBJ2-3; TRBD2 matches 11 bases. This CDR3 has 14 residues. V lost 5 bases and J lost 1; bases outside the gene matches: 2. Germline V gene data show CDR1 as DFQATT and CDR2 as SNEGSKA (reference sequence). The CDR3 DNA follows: TGCAGTGCTGGGGGACTAGCGGGCACAGATACGCAGTATTTT. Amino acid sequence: CSAGGLAGTDTQYF.

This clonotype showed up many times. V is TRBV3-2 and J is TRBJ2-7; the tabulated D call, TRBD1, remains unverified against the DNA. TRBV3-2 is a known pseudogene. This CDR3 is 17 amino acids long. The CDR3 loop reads CASSQDSRGGPLYEQYF. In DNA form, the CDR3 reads TGTGCCAGCAGCCAAGATTCCAGGGGGGGCCCCCTCTACGAGCAGTACTTC.

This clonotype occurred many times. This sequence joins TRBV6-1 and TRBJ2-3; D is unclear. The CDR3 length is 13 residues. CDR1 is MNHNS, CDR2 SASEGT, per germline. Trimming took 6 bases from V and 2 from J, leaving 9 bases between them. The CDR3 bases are TGTGCCAGCAGCCGGGCCATCACAGATACGCAGTATTTT. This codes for CASSRAITDTQYF.

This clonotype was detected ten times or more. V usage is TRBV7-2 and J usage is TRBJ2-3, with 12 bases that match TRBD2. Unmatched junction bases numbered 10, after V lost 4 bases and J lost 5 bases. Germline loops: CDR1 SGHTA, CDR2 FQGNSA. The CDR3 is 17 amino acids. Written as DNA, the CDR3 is TGTGCCAGCAGCTCCGGACTAGCGGGATATGAAGGAGATACGCAGTATTTT. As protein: CASSSGLAGYEGDTQYF.

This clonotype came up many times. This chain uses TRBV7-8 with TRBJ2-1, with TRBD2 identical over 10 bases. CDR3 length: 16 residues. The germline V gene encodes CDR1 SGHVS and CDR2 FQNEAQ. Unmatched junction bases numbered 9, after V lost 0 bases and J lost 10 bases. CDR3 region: CASSLALQRGGREQFF. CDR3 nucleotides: TGTGCCAGCAGCTTAGCTCTCCAGCGGGGGGGGAGGGAGCAGTTCTTC.

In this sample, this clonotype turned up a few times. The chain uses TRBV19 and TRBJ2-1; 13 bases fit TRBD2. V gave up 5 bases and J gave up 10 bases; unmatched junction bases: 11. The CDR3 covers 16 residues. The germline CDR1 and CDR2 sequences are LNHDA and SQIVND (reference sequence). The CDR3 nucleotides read TGTGCCAGTAGTCCGGGACTAGCGGGACATACGGGGGAGCAGTTCTTC. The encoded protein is CASSPGLAGHTGEQFF.

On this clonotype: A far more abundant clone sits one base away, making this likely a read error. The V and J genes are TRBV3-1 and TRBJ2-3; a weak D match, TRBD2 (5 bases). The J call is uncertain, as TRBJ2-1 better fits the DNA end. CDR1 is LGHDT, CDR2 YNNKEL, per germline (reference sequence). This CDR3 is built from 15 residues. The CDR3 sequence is CVSSQGINPGNEQFF. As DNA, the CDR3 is TGTGTCAGCAGCCAAGGAATTAATCCGGGGAATGAGCAGTTCTTC.

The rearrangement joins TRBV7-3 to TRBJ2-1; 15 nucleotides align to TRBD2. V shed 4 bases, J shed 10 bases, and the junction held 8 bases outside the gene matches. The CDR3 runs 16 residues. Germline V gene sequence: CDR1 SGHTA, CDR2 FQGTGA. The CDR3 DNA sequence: TGTGCCAGCAGCTCAGAGGGACTAGCGGGAGGTAGGGAGCAGTTCTTC. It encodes CASSSEGLAGGREQFF.

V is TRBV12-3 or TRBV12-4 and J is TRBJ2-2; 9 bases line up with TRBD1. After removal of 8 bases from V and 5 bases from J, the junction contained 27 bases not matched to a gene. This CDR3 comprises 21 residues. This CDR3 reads CASGHTGTGRDVKGRTGELFF. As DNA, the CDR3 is TGTGCCAGCGGCCACACCGGGACAGGGCGGGATGTAAAGGGTCGAACCGGGGAGCTGTTTTTT.

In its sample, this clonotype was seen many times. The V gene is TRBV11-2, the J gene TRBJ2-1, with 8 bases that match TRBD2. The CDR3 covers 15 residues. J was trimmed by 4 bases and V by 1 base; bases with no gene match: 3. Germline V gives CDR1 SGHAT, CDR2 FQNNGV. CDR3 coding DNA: TGTGCCAGCAGCTTAGCGGGAGGGGCATACAATGAGCAGTTCTTC. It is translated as CASSLAGGAYNEQFF.

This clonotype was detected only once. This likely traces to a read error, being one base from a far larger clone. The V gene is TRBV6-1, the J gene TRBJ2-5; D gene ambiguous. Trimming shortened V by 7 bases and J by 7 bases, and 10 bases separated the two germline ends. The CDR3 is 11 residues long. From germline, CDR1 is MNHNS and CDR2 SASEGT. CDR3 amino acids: CASTPEVTQYF. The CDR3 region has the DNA TGTGCCAGCACCCCAGAGGTGACCCAGTACTTC.

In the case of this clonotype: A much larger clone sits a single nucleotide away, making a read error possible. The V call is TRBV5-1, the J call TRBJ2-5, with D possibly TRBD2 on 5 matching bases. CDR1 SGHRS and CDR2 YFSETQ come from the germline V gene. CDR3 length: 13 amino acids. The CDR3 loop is CASSPGLKEIQYF. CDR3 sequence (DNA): TGCGCCAGCAGCCCCGGACTTAAAGAGATCCAGTACTTC.

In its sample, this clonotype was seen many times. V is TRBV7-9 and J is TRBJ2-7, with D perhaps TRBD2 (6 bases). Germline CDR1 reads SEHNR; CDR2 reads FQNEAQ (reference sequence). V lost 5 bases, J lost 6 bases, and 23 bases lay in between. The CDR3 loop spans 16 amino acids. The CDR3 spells CASSAAKPGVPSEQYF. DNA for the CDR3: TGTGCCAGCAGCGCAGCCAAACCGGGAGTGCCGAGCGAGCAGTACTTC.

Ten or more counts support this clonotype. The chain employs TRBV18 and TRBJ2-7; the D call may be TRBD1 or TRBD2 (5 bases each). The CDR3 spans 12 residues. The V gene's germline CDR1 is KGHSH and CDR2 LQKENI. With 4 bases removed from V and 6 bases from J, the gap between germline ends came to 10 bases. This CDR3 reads CASSLPGTEQYF. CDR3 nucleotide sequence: TGTGCCAGCTCACTTCCCGGGACCGAGCAGTACTTC. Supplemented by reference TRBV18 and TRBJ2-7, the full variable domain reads NAGVMQNPRHLVRRRGQEARLRCSPMKGHSHVYWYRQLPEEGLKFMVYLQKENIIDESGMPKERFSAEFPKEGPSILRIQQVVRGDSAAYFCASSLPGTEQYFGPGTRLTVT.

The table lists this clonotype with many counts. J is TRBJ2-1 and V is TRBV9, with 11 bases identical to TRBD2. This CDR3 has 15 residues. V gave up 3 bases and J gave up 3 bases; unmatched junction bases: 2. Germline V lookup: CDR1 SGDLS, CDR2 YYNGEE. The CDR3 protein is CASSDTSGGYNEQFF. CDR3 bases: TGTGCCAGCAGCGACACTAGCGGGGGCTACAATGAGCAGTTCTTC.